The source of this T cell receptor (beta chain) is a study of PD-1 blockade in classical Hodgkin lymphoma. Study findings and constraints: Reports described newly diagnosed patients as having lower baseline TCR diversity than healthy donors.

TCRdb's copy holds only in-frame clones and misses some; the assay was immunoSEQ multiplex PCR. The data show about 25,000 clones, around 86% seen once. Note on this clone: What it binds is not known.

Noted time point: cycle 4 day 1 (C4D1), after five to seven weeks of nivolumab. Every patient relapsed after autologous stem cell transplantation, and brentuximab vedotin exposure varied. Starting with thawed PBMCs, CD4+ T cells were purified by magnetic negative selection. This CDR3 comprises 16 residues. Germline loops: CDR1 MNHNY, CDR2 SVGAGI (reference sequence). Trimming removed 2 bases at V and 5 bases at J, with 16 bases between. The chain combines TRBV6-6 with TRBJ1-5, with D possibly matching TRBD1 (5 bases). The clonotype originates from a human donor with classical Hodgkin lymphoma. The sample consisted of CD4+ T cells from blood, taken before the fourth cycle of nivolumab. For the CDR3, the DNA is TGTGCCAGCAGTTACCTTGGGACTGAAGGAGATCAGCCCCAGCATTTT. This sequence encodes CASSYLGTEGDQPQHF.